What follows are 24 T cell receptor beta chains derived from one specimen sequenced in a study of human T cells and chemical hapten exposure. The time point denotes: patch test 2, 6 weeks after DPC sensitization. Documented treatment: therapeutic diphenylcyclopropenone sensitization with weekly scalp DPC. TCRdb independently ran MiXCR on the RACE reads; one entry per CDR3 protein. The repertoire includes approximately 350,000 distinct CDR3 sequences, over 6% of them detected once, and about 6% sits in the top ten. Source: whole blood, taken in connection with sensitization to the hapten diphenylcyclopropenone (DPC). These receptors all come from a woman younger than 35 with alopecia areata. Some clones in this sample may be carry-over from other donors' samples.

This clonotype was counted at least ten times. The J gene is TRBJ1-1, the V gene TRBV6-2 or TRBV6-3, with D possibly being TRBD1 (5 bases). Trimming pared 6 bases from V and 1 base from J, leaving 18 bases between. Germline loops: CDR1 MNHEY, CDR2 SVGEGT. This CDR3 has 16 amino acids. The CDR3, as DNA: TGTGCCAGCAGCAAGCCATCAGGGAGTCAGAACACTGAAGCTTTCTTT. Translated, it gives CASSKPSGSQNTEAFF.

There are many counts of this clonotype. The CDR3 loop is CASRRGRGEQYF. The CDR3, as DNA: TGTGCCAGCAGGCGGGGGCGAGGGGAGCAGTACTTC. The rearrangement uses TRBV6-5 and TRBJ2-7; TRBD2 might be the D (7 bases). Germline V gene lookup returns CDR1 MNHEY and CDR2 SVGAGI. Trimming took 6 bases from V and 7 from J, leaving 13 bases between them. The CDR3 is 12 residues long.

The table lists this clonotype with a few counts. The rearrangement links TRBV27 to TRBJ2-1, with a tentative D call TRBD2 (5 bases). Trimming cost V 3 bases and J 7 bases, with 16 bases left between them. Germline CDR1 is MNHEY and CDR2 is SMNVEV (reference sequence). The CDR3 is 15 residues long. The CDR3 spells CASSFSGLLSNEQFF. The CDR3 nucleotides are TGTGCCAGCAGTTTTTCCGGACTCTTGTCTAATGAGCAGTTCTTC.

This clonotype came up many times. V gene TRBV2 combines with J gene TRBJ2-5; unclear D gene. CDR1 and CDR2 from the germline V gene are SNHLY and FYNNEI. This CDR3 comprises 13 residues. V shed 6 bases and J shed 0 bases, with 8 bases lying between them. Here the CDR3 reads CASSRLYQETQYF. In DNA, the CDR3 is TGTGCCAGCAGCCGGCTGTACCAAGAGACCCAGTACTTC.

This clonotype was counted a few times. CDR3 protein: CASSLVMGETQYF. DNA for the CDR3: TGTGCCAGCAGCTTAGTTATGGGAGAGACCCAGTACTTC. V is TRBV7-9 and J is TRBJ2-5, with D uncertain. This CDR3 is built from 13 residues. The germline V gene has CDR1 SEHNR and CDR2 FQNEAQ (reference sequence). V lost 1 base to trimming and J lost 4 bases, with 7 bases between them.

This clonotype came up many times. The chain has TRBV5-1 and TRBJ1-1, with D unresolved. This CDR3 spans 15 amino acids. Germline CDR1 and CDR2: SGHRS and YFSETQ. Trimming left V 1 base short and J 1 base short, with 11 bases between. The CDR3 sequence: CASSLYATPNTEAFF. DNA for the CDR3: TGCGCCAGCAGCTTGTATGCCACCCCGAACACTGAAGCTTTCTTT.

CDR3 residues: CASSPSGVEQYF. CDR3 in DNA: TGTGCCAGCAGTCCCTCCGGGGTCGAGCAGTACTTC. The gene calls are TRBV6-5 and TRBJ2-7; maybe TRBD2 (5 bases). Germline CDR1 MNHEY, CDR2 SVGAGI. Trimming took off 5 bases at V and 6 bases at J, with 11 bases between the two ends. The CDR3 extends over 12 amino acids.

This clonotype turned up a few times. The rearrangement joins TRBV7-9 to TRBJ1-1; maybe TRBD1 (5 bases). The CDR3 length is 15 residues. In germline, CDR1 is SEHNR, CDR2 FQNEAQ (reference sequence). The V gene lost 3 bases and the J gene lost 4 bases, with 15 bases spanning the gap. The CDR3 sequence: CASSFTSGVGTEAFF. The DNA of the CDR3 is TGTGCCAGCAGCTTTACCTCGGGGGTGGGCACTGAAGCTTTCTTT.

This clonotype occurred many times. CDR3 region: CASSPPTRNTEAFF. The CDR3 nucleotides read TGTGCCAGCTCACCACCGACGAGGAACACTGAAGCTTTCTTT. The V and J genes are TRBV18 and TRBJ1-1; D gene ambiguous. The CDR3 loop spans 14 amino acids. Looked up from germline, CDR1 is KGHSH and CDR2 is LQKENI. The V gene lost 0 bases and the J gene lost 1 base, with 6 bases spanning the gap.

Here the CDR3 reads CASSSPDTGYTF. In DNA form, the CDR3 reads TGCGCCAGCAGCTCCCCGGACACCGGCTACACCTTC. V and J are TRBV5-1 and TRBJ1-2; D possibly corresponds to TRBD1 (5 bases). The germline V and J ends were trimmed by 3 bases and 8 bases, with 11 bases remaining between them. Per the germline V gene, CDR1 is SGHRS and CDR2 is YFSETQ. CDR3 length: 12 amino acids.

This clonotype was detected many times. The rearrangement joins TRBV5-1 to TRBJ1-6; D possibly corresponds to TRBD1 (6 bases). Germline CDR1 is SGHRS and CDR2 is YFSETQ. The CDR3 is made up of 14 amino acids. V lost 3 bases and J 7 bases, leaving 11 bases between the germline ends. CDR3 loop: CASSSRTENSPLHF. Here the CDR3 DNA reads TGCGCCAGCAGCTCTAGGACAGAAAATTCACCCCTCCACTTT.

The DNA for the CDR3 is TGTGCCAGCAGCCATAACAGGGGGAGTGAAGCTTTCTTT. It yields the protein CASSHNRGSEAFF. This chain uses TRBV14 with TRBJ1-1, with 8 bases identical to TRBD1. CDR3 size: 13 residues. The J segment lost 7 bases and the V segment lost 3 bases, leaving 4 bases of the junction unmatched. CDR1 SGHDN and CDR2 FVKESK come from the germline V gene.

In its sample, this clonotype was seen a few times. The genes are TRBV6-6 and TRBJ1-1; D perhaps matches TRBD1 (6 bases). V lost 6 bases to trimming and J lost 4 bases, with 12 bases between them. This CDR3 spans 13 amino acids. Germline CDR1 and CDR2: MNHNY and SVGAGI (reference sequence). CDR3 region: CASRDGGRTEAFF. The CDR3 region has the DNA TGTGCCAGCAGGGACGGGGGGCGCACTGAAGCTTTCTTT.

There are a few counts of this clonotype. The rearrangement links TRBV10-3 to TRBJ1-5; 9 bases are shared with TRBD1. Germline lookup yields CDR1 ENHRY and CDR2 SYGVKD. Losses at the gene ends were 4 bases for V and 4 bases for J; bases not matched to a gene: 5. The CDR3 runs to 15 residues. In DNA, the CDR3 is TGTGCCATCAGTGGGACAGGGGTTGGGAATCAGCCCCAGCATTTT. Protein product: CAISGTGVGNQPQHF.

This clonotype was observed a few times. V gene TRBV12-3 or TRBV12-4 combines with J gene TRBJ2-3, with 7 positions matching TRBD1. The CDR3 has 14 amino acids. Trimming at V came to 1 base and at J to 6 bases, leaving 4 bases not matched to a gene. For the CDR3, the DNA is TGTGCCAGCAGTTTAGTGGGACAGCTGGATACGCAGTATTTT. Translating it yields CASSLVGQLDTQYF.

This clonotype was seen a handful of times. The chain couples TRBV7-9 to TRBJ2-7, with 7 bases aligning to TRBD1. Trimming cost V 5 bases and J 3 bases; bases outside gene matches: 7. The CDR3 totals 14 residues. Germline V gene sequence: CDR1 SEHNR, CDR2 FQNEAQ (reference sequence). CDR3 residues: CASSPTGHVYEQYF. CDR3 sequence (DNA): TGTGCCAGCAGCCCGACAGGGCACGTCTACGAGCAGTACTTC. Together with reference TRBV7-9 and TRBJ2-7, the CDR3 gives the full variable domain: DTGVSQNPRHKITKRGQNVTFRCDPISEHNRLYWYRQTLGQGPEFLTYFQNEAQLEKSRLLSDRFSAERPKGSFSTLEIQRTEQGDSAMYLCASSPTGHVYEQYFGPGTRLTVT.

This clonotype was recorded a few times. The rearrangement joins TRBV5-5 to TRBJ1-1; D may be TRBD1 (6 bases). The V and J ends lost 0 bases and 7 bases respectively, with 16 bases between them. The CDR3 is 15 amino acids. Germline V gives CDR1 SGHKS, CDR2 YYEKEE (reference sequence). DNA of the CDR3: TGTGCCAGCAGCTTGGCGGGCAGGGGATGGGGTGAAGCTTTCTTT. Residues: CASSLAGRGWGEAFF. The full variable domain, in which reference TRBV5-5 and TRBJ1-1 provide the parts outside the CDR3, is DAGVTQSPTHLIKTRGQQVTLRCSPISGHKSVSWYQQVLGQGPQFIFQYYEKEERGRGNFPDRFSARQFPNYSSELNVNALLLGDSALYLCASSLAGRGWGEAFFGQGTRLTVV.

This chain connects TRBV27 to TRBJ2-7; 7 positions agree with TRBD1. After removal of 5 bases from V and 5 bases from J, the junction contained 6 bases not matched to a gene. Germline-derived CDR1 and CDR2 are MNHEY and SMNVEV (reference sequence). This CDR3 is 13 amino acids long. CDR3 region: CASSPRGLNEQYF. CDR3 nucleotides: TGTGCCAGCAGTCCCAGGGGGTTGAACGAGCAGTACTTC.

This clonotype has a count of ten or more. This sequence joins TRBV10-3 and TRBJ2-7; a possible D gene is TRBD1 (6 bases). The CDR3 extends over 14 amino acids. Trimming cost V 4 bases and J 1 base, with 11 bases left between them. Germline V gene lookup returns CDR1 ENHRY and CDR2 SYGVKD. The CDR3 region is CAISAAGDSYEQYF. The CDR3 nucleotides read TGTGCCATCAGTGCGGCAGGGGATTCCTACGAGCAGTACTTC.

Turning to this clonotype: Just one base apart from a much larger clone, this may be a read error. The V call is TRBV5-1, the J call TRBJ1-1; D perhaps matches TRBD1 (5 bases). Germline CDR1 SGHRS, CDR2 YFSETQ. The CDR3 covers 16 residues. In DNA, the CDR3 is TGCGCCAGAAGCTTGGGGGAGGGAAATGGGGACACTGAAGCTTTCTTT. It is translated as CARSLGEGNGDTEAFF.

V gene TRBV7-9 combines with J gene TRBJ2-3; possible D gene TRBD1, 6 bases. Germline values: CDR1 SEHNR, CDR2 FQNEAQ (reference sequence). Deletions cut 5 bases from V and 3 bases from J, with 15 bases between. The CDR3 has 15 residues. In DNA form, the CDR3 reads TGTGCCAGCAGCCCCGGACAGCTGGTGACAGATACGCAGTATTTT. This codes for CASSPGQLVTDTQYF.

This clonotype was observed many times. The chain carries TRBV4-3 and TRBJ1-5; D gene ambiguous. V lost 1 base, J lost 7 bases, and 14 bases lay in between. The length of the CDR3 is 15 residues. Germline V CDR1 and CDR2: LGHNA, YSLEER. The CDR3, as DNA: TGCGCCAGCAGCCAAGGACGTGCGGGAGAACAGCCCCAGCATTTT. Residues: CASSQGRAGEQPQHF.

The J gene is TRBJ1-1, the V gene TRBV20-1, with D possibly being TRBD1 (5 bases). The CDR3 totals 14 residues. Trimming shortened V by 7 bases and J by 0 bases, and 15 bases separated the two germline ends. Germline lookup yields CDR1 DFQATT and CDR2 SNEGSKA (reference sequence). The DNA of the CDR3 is TGCAGTGTTGAGCCTGGGGGGATGAACACTGAAGCTTTCTTT. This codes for CSVEPGGMNTEAFF.

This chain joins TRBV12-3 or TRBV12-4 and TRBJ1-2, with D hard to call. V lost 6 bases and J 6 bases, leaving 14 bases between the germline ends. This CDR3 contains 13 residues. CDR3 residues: CASSLLAGHGYTF. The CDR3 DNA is TGTGCCAGCAGCCTCTTAGCGGGCCATGGCTACACCTTC.